This TCR beta chain was identified in a study of cytomegalovirus exposure and HLA in healthy donors. Study outcomes and limitations: A prior analysis recorded that most TCR beta V segments were productive about 90% or about 30% of the time. In a later analysis, CMV-associated beta chains were mostly HLA-associated, it appeared.

The PCR used 60 Vbeta and 13 Jbeta primers. Produced via immunoSEQ multiplex PCR; TCRdb's table is partial and in-frame only. The data show fewer than 200,000 clones, approximately 80% seen once. As for this clone: Its antigen is still unknown.

Germline-derived CDR1 and CDR2 are MNHEY and SMNVEV (reference sequence). Unmatched junction bases numbered 8, after V lost 6 bases and J lost 4 bases. The CDR3 extends over 16 amino acids. The rearrangement links TRBV27 to TRBJ2-2; TRBD1 matches 10 bases. This clonotype was obtained from a woman aged 25 to 45 in good health and CMV-seropositive. Sequencing was carried out using PBMCs. The CDR3, as DNA: TGTGCCAGCAGCACCAAAGACAGGGGGCGCACCGGGGAGCTGTTTTTT. Its protein is CASSTKDRGRTGELFF.